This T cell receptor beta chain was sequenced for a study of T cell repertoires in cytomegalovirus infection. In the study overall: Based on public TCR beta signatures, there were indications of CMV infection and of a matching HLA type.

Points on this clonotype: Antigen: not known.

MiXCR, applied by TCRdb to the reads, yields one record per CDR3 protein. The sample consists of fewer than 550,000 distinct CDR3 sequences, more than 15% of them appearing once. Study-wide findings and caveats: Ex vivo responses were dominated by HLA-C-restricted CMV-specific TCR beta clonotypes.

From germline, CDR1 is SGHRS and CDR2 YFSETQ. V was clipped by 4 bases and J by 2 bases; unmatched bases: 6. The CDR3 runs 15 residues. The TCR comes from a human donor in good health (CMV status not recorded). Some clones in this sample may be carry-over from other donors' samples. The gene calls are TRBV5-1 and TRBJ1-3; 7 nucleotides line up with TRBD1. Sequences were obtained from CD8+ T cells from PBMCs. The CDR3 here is CASSPGQIAGNTIYF. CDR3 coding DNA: TGCGCCAGCAGCCCGGGACAGATTGCTGGAAACACCATATATTTT.